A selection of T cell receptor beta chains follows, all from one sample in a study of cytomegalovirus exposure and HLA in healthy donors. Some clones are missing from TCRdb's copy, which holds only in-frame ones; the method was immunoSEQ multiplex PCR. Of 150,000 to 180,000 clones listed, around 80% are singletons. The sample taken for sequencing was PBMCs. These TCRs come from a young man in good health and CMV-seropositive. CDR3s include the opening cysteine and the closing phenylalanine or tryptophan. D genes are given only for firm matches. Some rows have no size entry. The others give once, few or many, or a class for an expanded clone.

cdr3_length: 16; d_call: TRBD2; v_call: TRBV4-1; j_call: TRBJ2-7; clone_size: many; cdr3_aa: CASSQGEGLGSYEQYF; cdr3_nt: TGCGCCAGCAGCCAAGGGGAGGGGTTGGGCTCCTACGAGCAGTACTTC
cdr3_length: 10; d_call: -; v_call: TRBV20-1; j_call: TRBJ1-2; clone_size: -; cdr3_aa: CSTIVDGYTF; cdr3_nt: TGCAGCACTATTGTGGATGGCTACACCTTC
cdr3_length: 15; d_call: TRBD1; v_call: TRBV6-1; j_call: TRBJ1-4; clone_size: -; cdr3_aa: CASSEQDRGNEKLFF; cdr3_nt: TGTGCCAGCAGTGAACAGGACAGGGGTAATGAAAAACTGTTTTTT
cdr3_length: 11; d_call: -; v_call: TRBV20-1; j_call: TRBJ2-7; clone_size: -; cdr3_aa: CSTGVGYEQYF; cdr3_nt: TGCAGCACGGGAGTTGGGTACGAGCAGTACTTC
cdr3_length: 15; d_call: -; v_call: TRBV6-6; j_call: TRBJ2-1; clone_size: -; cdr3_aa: CASSVLADSYNEQFF; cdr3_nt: TGTGCCAGCAGTGTCCTAGCTGACTCCTACAATGAGCAGTTCTTC
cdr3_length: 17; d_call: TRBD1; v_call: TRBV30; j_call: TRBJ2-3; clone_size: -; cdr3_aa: CAWSVPPGGAVTDTQYF; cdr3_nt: TGTGCCTGGAGTGTCCCCCCAGGGGGCGCGGTAACAGATACGCAGTATTTT
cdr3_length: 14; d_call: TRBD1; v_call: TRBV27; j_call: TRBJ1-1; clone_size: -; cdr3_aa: CASSWTGGRTEAFF; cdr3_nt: TGTGCCAGCAGTTGGACAGGGGGCAGGACTGAAGCTTTCTTT
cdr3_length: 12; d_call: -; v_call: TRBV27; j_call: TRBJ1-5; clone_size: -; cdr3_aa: CASSRSNQPQHF; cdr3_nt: TGTGCCAGCAGTCGGAGTAATCAGCCCCAGCATTTT
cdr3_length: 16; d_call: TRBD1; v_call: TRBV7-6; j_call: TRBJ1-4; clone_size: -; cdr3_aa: CASSKAGTGGVEKLFF; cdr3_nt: TGTGCCAGCAGCAAAGCGGGGACAGGGGGGGTTGAAAAACTGTTTTTT
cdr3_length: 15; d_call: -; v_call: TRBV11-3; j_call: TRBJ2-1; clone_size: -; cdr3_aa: CASSLSEARNNEQFF; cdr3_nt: TGTGCCAGCAGCTTGAGTGAGGCGAGGAACAATGAGCAGTTCTTC
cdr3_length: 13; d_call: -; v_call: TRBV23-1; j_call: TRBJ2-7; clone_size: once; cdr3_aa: CASSQSSGAEQYF; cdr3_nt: TGCGCCAGCAGTCAATCCTCAGGGGCCGAGCAGTACTTC
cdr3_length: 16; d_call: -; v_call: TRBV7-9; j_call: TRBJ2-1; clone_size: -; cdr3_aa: CSSSLYLTARLNEQFF; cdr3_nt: TGTTCCAGCAGCTTATATCTCACAGCACGACTAAATGAGCAGTTCTTC
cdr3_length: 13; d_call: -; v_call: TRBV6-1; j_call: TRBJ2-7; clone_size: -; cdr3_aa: CASLGLSHREQYF; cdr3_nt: TGTGCCAGCCTGGGACTTTCCCATCGCGAGCAGTACTTC
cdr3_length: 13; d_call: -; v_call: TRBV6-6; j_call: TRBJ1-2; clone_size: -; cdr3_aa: CASSYGRNYGYTF; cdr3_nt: TGTGCCAGCAGTTACGGCCGCAACTATGGCTACACCTTC
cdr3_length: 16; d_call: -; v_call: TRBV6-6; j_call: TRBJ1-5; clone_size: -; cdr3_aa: CASSYSGGDGNQPQHF; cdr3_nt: TGTGCCAGCAGTTACTCGGGGGGGGACGGCAATCAGCCCCAGCATTTT
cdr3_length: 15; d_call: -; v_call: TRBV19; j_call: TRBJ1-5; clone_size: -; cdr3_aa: CASSIMGRVYQPQHF; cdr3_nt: TGTGCCAGTAGTATAATGGGCAGGGTTTATCAGCCCCAGCATTTT
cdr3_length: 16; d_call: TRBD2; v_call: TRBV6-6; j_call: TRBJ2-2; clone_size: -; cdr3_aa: CASSYPLAGASGELFF; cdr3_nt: TGTGCCAGCAGTTACCCCCTAGCGGGAGCCTCCGGGGAGCTGTTTTTT
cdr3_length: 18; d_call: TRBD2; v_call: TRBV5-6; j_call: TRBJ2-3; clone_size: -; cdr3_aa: CASSLASTSGGLERTQYF; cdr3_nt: TGTGCCAGCAGCTTGGCCTCGACTAGCGGTGGTTTAGAGCGTACGCAGTATTTT
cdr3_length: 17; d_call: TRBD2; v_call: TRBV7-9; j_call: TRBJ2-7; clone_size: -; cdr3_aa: CASSFPGLAGPSYEQYF; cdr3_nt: TGTGCCAGCAGCTTTCCGGGACTAGCGGGACCCTCCTACGAGCAGTACTTC
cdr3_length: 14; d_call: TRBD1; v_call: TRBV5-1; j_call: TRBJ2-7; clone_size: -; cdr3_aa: CASSLIPGGGEQYF; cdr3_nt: TGCGCCAGCAGCTTGATTCCAGGGGGCGGCGAGCAGTACTTC
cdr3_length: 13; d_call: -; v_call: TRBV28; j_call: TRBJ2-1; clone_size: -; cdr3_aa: CASSPTPYNEQFF; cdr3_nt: TGTGCCAGCAGTCCGACTCCCTACAATGAGCAGTTCTTC
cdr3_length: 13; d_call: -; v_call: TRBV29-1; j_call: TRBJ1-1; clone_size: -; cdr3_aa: CSGAVAGDTEAFF; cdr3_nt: TGCAGCGGCGCGGTCGCGGGAGACACTGAAGCTTTCTTT
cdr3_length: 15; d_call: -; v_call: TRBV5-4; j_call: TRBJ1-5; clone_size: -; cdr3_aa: CASSLGGSDDQPQHF; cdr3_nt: TGTGCCAGCAGCTTGGGAGGATCGGATGATCAGCCCCAGCATTTT
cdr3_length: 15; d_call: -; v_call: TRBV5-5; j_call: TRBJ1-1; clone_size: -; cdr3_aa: CASSSGTFSSPQAFF; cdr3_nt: TGTGCCAGCAGCTCCGGGACTTTTTCATCCCCACAAGCTTTCTTT
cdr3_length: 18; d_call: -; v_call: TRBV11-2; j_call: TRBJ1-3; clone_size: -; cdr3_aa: CASSLAGGPGTRANTIYF; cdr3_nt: TGTGCCAGCAGCTTAGCGGGGGGTCCCGGGACCCGGGCAAACACCATATATTTT
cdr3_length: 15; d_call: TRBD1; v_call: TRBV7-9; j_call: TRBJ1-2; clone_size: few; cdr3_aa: CASSLHRGSKYGYTF; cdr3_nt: TGCGCCAGCAGCTTACACAGGGGATCGAAATATGGCTACACCTTC
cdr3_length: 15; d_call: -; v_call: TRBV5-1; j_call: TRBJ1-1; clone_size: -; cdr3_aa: CASSLETGENTEAFF; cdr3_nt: TGCGCCAGCAGCTTGGAGACCGGAGAGAACACTGAAGCTTTCTTT
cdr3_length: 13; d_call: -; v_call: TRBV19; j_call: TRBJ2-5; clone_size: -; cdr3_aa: CASSTLRGETQYF; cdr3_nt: TGTGCCAGTAGTACGCTCCGGGGGGAGACCCAGTACTTC
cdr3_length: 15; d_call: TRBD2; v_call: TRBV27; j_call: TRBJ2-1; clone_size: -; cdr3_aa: CASSSGTRRYNEQFF; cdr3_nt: TGTGCCAGCAGTTCCGGGACTAGGCGATACAATGAGCAGTTCTTC
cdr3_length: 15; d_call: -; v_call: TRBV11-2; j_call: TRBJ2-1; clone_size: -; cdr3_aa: CASSSGPGVYNEQFF; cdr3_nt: TGTGCCAGCAGCTCCGGCCCGGGAGTGTACAATGAGCAGTTCTTC
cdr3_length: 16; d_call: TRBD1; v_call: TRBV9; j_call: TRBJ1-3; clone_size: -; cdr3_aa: CASSVEGTGAGNTIYF; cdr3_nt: TGTGCCAGCAGCGTAGAGGGGACAGGGGCTGGAAACACCATATATTTT
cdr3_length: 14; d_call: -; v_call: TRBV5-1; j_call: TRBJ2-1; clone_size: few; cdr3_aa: CASSLGGEYNEQFF; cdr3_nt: TGCGCCAGCAGCTTGGGGGGAGAATACAATGAGCAGTTCTTC
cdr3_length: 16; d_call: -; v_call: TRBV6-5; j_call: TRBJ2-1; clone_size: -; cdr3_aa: CASSYNTGSSYNEQFF; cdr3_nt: TGTGCCAGCAGTTACAACACAGGGAGCTCCTACAATGAGCAGTTCTTC
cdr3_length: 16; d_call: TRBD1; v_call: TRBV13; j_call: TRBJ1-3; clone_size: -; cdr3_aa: CASSFSIGGGGNTIYF; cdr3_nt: TGTGCCAGCAGCTTTTCGATAGGGGGCGGTGGAAACACCATATATTTT
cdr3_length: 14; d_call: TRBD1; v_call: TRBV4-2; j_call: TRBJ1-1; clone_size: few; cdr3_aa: CASSQRTGFNEAFF; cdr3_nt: TGTGCCAGCAGCCAAAGGACAGGGTTCAATGAAGCTTTCTTT
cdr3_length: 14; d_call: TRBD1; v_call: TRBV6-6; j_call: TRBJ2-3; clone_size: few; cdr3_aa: CASRRDRGTDTQYF; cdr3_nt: TGTGCCAGCAGGAGGGACAGGGGGACAGATACGCAGTATTTT
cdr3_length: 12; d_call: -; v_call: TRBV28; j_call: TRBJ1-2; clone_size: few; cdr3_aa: CASSFGYYGYTF; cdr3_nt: TGTGCCAGCAGTTTTGGCTACTATGGCTACACCTTC
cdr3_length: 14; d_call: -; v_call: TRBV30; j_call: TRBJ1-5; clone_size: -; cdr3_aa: CAWSSLASNQPQHF; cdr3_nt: TGTGCCTGGAGTTCGCTAGCTAGCAATCAGCCCCAGCATTTT
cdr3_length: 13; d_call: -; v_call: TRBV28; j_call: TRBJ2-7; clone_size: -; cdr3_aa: CASSLPGIYEQYF; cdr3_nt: TGTGCCAGCAGCTTGCCGGGAATTTACGAGCAGTACTTC
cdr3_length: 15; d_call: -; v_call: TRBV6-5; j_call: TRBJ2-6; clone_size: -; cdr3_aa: CASSSRGAGANVLTF; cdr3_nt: TGTGCCAGCAGTTCCAGGGGGGCTGGGGCCAACGTCCTGACTTTC
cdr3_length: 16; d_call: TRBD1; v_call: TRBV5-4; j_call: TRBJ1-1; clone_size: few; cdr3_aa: CASSGWTGGMNTEAFF; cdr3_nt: TGTGCCAGCAGCGGATGGACAGGAGGAATGAACACTGAAGCTTTCTTT
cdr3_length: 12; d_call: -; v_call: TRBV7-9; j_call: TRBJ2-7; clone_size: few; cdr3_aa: CASSSVGDEQYF; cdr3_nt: TGTGCCAGCAGCTCCGTCGGGGACGAGCAGTACTTC
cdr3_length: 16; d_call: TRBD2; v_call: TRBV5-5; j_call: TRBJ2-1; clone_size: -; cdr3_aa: CASSSGLAGVYNEQFF; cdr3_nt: TGTGCCAGCAGCTCGGGACTAGCGGGAGTATACAATGAGCAGTTCTTC
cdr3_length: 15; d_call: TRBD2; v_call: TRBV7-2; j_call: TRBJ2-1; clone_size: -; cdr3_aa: CASTLAGGSYNEQFF; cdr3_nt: TGTGCCAGCACCCTTGCGGGAGGATCCTACAATGAGCAGTTCTTC
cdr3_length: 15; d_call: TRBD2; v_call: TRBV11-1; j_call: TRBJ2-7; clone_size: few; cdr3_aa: CASSLGYSGSYEQYF; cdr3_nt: TGTGCCAGCAGCTTAGGTTATAGCGGGAGCTACGAGCAGTACTTC
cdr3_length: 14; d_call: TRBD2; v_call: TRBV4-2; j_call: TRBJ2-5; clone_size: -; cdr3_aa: CASSQDLAGGTQYF; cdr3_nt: TGTGCCAGCAGCCAAGATCTAGCGGGAGGTACCCAGTACTTC
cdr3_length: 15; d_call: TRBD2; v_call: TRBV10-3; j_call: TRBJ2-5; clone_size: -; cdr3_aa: CAIHPGGEQWETQYF; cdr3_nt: TGTGCCATCCACCCGGGGGGGGAGCAATGGGAGACCCAGTACTTC
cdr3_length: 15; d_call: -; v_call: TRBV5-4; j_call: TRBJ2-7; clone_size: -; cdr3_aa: CASSRGSGRDYEQYF; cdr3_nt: TGTGCCAGCAGCCGGGGTAGCGGAAGGGACTACGAGCAGTACTTC
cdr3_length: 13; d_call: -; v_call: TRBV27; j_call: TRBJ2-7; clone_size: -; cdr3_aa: CASRQGRGYEQYF; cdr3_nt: TGTGCCAGCAGGCAAGGACGGGGCTACGAGCAGTACTTC
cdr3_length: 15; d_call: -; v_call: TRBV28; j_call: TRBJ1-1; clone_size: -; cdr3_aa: CASVGTSFGGTEAFF; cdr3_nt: TGTGCCAGCGTTGGGACATCCTTCGGTGGCACTGAAGCTTTCTTT
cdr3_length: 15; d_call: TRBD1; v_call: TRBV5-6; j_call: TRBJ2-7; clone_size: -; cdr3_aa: CASSTRDSPPAEQYF; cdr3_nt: TGTGCCAGCAGCACAAGGGACAGCCCACCGGCCGAGCAGTACTTC
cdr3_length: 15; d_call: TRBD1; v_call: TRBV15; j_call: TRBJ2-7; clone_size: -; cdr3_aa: CATSRGGQGAEEQYF; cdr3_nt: TGTGCCACCAGCAGAGGGGGACAGGGGGCGGAAGAGCAGTACTTC
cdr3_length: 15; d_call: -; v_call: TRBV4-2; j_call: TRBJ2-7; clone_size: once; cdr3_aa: CASSTRLSGPNEQYF; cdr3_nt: TGTGCCAGCAGCACCCGACTGTCAGGGCCCAACGAGCAGTACTTC
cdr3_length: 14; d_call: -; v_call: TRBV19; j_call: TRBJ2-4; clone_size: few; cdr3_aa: CASAFAAAKNIQYF; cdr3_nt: TGTGCCAGCGCCTTTGCAGCGGCCAAAAACATTCAGTACTTC